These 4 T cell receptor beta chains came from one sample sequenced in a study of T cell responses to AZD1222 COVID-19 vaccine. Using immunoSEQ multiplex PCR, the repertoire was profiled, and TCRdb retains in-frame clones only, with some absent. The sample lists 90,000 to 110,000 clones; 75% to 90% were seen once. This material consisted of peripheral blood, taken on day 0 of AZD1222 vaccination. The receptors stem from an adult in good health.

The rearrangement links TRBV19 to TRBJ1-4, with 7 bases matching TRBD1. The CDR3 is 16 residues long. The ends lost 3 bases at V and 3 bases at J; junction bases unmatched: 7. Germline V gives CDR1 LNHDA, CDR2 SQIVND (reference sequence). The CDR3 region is CASSMPYRGANEKLFF. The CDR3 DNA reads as TGTGCCAGTAGTATGCCCTACAGGGGTGCTAATGAAAAACTGTTTTTT.

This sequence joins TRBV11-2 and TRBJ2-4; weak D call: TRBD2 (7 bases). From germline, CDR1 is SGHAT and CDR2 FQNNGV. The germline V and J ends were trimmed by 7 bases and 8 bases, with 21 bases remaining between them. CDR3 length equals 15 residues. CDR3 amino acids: CASIPGGGWGHIQYF. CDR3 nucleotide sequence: TGTGCCAGCATCCCGGGGGGCGGTTGGGGGCACATTCAGTACTTC.

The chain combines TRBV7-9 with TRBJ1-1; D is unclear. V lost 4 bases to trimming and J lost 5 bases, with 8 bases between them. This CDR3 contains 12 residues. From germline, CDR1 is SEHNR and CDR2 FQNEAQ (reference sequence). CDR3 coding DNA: TGTGCCAGCAGCTCAAGAAGGACTGAAGCTTTCTTT. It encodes CASSSRRTEAFF.

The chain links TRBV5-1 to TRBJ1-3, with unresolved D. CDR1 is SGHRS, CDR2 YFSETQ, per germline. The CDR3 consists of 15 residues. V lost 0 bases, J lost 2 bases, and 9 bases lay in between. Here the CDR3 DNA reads TGCGCCAGCAGCTTGGACACTTACACTGGAAACACCATATATTTT. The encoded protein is CASSLDTYTGNTIYF.